The 4 T cell receptor beta chains listed next were all sequenced from one sample in a study of T cell repertoires in cytomegalovirus infection (dated by TCRdb to between 2018 and 2020). Antigens for these TCRs are unknown. Sequencing was carried out with an Illumina HiSeq 1500. TCRdb took the public reads, trimmed them with fastp at Q25, ran MiXCR for clone calling and kept in-frame beta chains. Entries that share a CDR3 protein sequence are merged under the most common genes and DNA. The table for this sample lists approximately 910,000 distinct CDR3 sequences; around 30% of them were counted only once. Over 12% of the sample goes to the ten largest clones. The sample's treatment or condition label, decoded: in vitro stimulation with specific CMV peptide epitopes to enrich CMV-specific T cells. This material consisted of cultured CD8+ T cells from PBMCs, taken from culture after CMV antigen stimulation. The receptor set was obtained from a human donor in good health (CMV status not recorded). Some clones in this sample may be carry-over from other donors' samples.

In DNA, the CDR3 is TGTGCCAGCAGCGCCGGAACAGGGGGCGAGGCAGATACGCAGTATTTT. Translated: CASSAGTGGEADTQYF. The chain is built from TRBV12-3 or TRBV12-4 and TRBJ2-3, with TRBD1 matching 9 bases. Germline trimming cut 6 bases from V and 4 bases from J; bases unmatched to any gene: 11. The CDR3 length is 16 residues.

The genes are TRBV6-5 and TRBJ2-7; 8 bases map to TRBD1. Germline CDR1 and CDR2: MNHEY and SVGAGI. This CDR3 spans 16 amino acids. Trimming cost V 1 base and J 3 bases; bases outside gene matches: 8. This chain's CDR3 is CASSYLRRTGIYEQYF. The CDR3 DNA is TGTGCCAGCAGTTACTTACGCCGGACAGGGATCTACGAGCAGTACTTC.

V usage is TRBV18 and J usage is TRBJ2-7; TRBD2 might be the D (6 bases). Trimming stripped 6 bases from V and 0 bases from J, with 12 bases between. CDR3 size: 14 residues. Germline V gives CDR1 KGHSH, CDR2 LQKENI. The CDR3, as DNA: TGTGCCAGCTCGCCGAGCGGGTCCTCCTACGAGCAGTACTTC. It specifies CASSPSGSSYEQYF. Full variable domain (rest looked up from reference TRBV18 and TRBJ2-7): NAGVMQNPRHLVRRRGQEARLRCSPMKGHSHVYWYRQLPEEGLKFMVYLQKENIIDESGMPKERFSAEFPKEGPSILRIQQVVRGDSAAYFCASSPSGSSYEQYFGPGTRLTVT.

V is TRBV14 and J is TRBJ2-1; 9 bases line up with TRBD1. The ends lost 4 bases at V and 10 bases at J; junction bases unmatched: 5. This CDR3 region has 13 residues. Germline-derived CDR1 and CDR2 are SGHDN and FVKESK. CDR3 in amino acids: CASSLQGAKEQFF. CDR3 coding DNA: TGTGCCAGCAGCCTACAGGGGGCTAAGGAGCAGTTCTTC.